This paragraph covers one T cell receptor beta chain sequence. Its target is unknown. The data were taken from a study of shared clonotypes between healthy human individuals. Whole-study results and caveats: The study sampled only blood, and tissue repertoires likely differ.

The method was immunoSEQ multiplex PCR; TCRdb's version includes in-frame clones alone and lacks a portion of them. The table lists 450,000 to 500,000 clones, roughly 80% of them singletons. The clonotype comes from a woman in her thirties or forties in good health. Some clones in this sample may be carry-over from other donors' samples. The sample was PBMCs.

CDR3 loop: CASSVEDSYGYTF. The CDR3 nucleotides are TGTGCCAGCAGCGTTGAGGACAGCTATGGCTACACCTTC. This sequence joins TRBV9 and TRBJ1-2, with D possibly matching TRBD1 (6 bases). Looked up from germline, CDR1 is SGDLS and CDR2 is YYNGEE. The ends were cut back, 2 bases at V and 4 bases at J, with 9 bases in the middle. The CDR3 consists of 13 residues.